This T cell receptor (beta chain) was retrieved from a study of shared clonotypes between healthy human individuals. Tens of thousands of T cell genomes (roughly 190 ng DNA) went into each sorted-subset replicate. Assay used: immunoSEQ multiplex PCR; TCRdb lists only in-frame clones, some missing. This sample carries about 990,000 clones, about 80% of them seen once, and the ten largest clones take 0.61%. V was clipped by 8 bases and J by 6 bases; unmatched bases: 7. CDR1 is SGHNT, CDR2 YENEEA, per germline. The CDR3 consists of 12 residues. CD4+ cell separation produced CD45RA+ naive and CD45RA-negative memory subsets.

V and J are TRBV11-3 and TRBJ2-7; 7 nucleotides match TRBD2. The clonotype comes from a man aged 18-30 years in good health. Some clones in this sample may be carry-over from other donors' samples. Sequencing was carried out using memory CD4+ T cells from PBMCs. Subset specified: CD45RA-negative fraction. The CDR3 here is CASGDPGGEQYF. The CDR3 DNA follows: TGTGCCAGCGGAGACCCGGGGGGCGAGCAGTACTTC.